The present T cell receptor (beta chain) was sequenced within a study of molecular identifiers for immune sequencing clone quantification listed by TCRdb under 2018. The study in broad terms: For a replicate experiment, RNA from roughly 18,000 or 92,000 naive CD8 T cells was divided into five aliquots, and four of the five aliquots were sequenced. The study was a methods study using CD8 T cells to benchmark molecular-identifier clustering-based TCR repertoire sequencing (MIDCIRS) and TCR RNA copy counting.

Libraries were made using PCR. The sequencing machine was an Illumina HiSeq 4000. Bulk TCR libraries were made following a previously described method, with the TCR primers given in Table S5. The Qiagen AllPrep DNA/RNA kit was used to purify total RNA. Before analysis, reads from multiple sequencing runs of the same library were pooled. Turning to the authors' computational methods: Only reads with exact TCR constant sequence were kept, trimmed to 150 nt, and grouped by their 12-nt molecular barcodes. Reads inside each barcode group were sub-clustered using a 15% Levenshtein threshold, and a quality-weighted consensus sequence was constructed for each RNA molecule. Non-functional sequences were excluded, and lower-count sequences lying one edit away from another sequence were also excluded. Based on a fit of two negative binomial distributions, barcode sub-clusters having less than 20% of the maximum read count were discarded. TCRdb reran the public reads through fastp at Q25 and MiXCR, keeping productive beta chains. Each record represents a unique CDR3 protein, reported with the most common genes and DNA among its rows. The V and J calls come from TCRdb's annotation, not from the publication. In this sample the table shows more than 9,000 distinct CDR3 sequences, 15% to 20% of which occur a single time. Under 1.5% of the sample lies in the top ten.

V loses 6 bases, J loses 6 bases, and the germline ends lie 7 bases apart. Reading the germline V gene (reference sequence) gives CDR1 DFQATT and CDR2 SNEGSKA. Including the terminal cysteine and phenylalanine, the CDR3 comprises 10 residues. The kept DNA is CDR3 alone, 30 bases in frame from the first base. This clonotype is judged medium-sized (0.01 to 0.1%). This clone's antigen is unknown. No much larger clone exists at a distance of one base, and base qualities are not known. Libraries of naive CD8 T cells were built from anywhere between roughly 17,000 and 1,100,000 sorted cells, with 10%, 30% or 50% of the purified RNA used. On a BD FACSAria II, naive CD8 T cells were FACS-sorted as CD8+CD4-CCR7+CD45RA+ and collected into RLT Plus buffer. To test detection sensitivity, Jurkat RNA equivalent to ten TCR copies was spiked into samples of about 19,000-1,000,000 naive CD8 T cells. Enrichment of CD8 T cells was done with RosetteSep CD8+ T Cell Enrichment Cocktail plus Ficoll-Paque, and ACK red cell lysis came afterward.

The full study reports these points: Identical TCR molecules sharing a barcode could cause highly expanded clone sizes to be underestimated. The naive libraries included spiked-in Jurkat TCR RNA (roughly nine copies' worth), and this Jurkat TCR RNA is not part of the donor repertoire. Modeling gave around 3 recovered TCR RNA copies per cell versus around 10 by digital PCR, implying roughly 29% capture efficiency. When barcode sub-clustering was omitted, TCR diversity was inflated by chimeric consensus sequences, with chimeras reaching as high as 47%. Even against a background of some 1 million naive CD8 T cells, spiked-in Jurkat TCR RNA amounting to a single cell's worth was reported to be detectable. In CMV-specific effector cells, over 99% of molecules were held by clones above 20 RNA copies, whereas under 1% of molecules were held by such clones in naive cells.

Sequenced sample: naive CD8+ T cells from blood, with Jurkat cell RNA spiked in. Taken with the paper, the label for cell subset or site translates to: FACS-sorted CD8+CD4-CCR7+CD45RA+ naive T cells. The chain uses TRBV20-1 and TRBJ2-3, with a weak D call of TRBD2 (5 bases match). This sequence was found in a human donor in good health. Some libraries in this study had Jurkat cell RNA spiked in. The CDR3 loop reads CSARADTQYF. The DNA is TGCAGTGCGAGGGCGGATACGCAGTATTTT.